The rows below give T cell receptor beta chains drawn from one sample of a study of blood T cell repertoires in COVID-19. TCRdb keeps only in-frame clones here, not all; method: immunoSEQ multiplex PCR. The data show 80,000 to 95,000 clones, approximately 80% seen once. The sequenced material came from peripheral blood. These receptor sequences come from a man aged 80 or over with COVID-19, enrolled during active disease. CDR3s include the opening cysteine and the closing phenylalanine or tryptophan. A D gene is named only where the DNA matches it firmly. A row's size may be missing; if present it is once, few, many or a size class.

D	size	J	V	CDR3	DNA
.	.	TRBJ2-3	TRBV9	CASSPPSGSTDTQYF	TGTGCCAGCAGCCCCCCGAGCGGGAGCACAGATACGCAGTATTTT
.	.	TRBJ1-1	TRBV5-1	CASSPHSSGNTEAFF	TGCGCCAGCAGCCCGCACTCATCGGGGAACACTGAAGCTTTCTTT
.	few	TRBJ2-3	TRBV18	CASSPSGERSTDTQYF	TGTGCCAGCTCACCCTCCGGCGAGCGGAGCACAGATACGCAGTATTTT
.	.	TRBJ1-6	TRBV3-1/TRBV3-2	CASSQDRASPLHF	TGTGCCAGCAGCCAAGATCGCGCTTCACCCCTCCACTTT
TRBD1	.	TRBJ1-2	TRBV7-2	CASSSPGQINGYTF	TGTGCCAGCAGCTCACCGGGACAGATTAATGGCTACACCTTC
TRBD1	.	TRBJ1-1	TRBV4-2	CASSSGQGFGTEAFF	TGTGCCAGCAGCTCGGGACAGGGCTTCGGCACTGAAGCTTTCTTT
.	.	TRBJ1-2	TRBV2	CASSEARTVNYGYTF	TGTGCCAGCAGTGAAGCGAGGACAGTTAACTATGGCTACACCTTC
.	.	TRBJ1-6	TRBV30	CAWSVPGITSPLHF	TGTGCCTGGAGTGTACCCGGGATCACTTCACCCCTCCACTTT
TRBD2	few	TRBJ2-3	TRBV6-5	CASSYTAGATDTQYF	TGTGCCAGCAGTTACACAGCGGGGGCCACAGATACGCAGTATTTT
TRBD1	.	TRBJ2-5	TRBV7-3	CASSLGTGGWETQYF	TGTGCCAGCAGCTTGGGGACAGGGGGCTGGGAGACCCAGTACTTC
TRBD1	.	TRBJ2-7	TRBV11-2	CASSSPGQGTNEQYF	TGTGCCAGCAGCTCTCCGGGACAGGGAACCAACGAGCAGTACTTC
TRBD1	once	TRBJ1-1	TRBV7-6	CASSIRTGTEAFF	TGTGCCAGCAGTATTCGGACAGGTACCGAAGCTTTCTTT
.	.	TRBJ2-2	TRBV7-3	CASSLQGSNTGELFF	TGTGCCAGCAGCTTACAGGGTTCGAACACCGGGGAGCTGTTTTTT
.	.	TRBJ2-2	TRBV7-3	CASSFRLGGELFF	TGTGCCAGCAGCTTTAGACTAGGCGGGGAGCTGTTTTTT
TRBD1	.	TRBJ1-1	TRBV5-1	CASSSQGPQNTEAFF	TGCGCCAGCAGCTCACAGGGGCCGCAGAACACTGAAGCTTTCTTT
.	.	TRBJ2-7	TRBV7-9	CASSRDNSYEQYF	TGTGCCAGCAGCCGGGACAACTCCTACGAGCAGTACTTC
.	few	TRBJ2-7	TRBV4-3	CASSPWSGNEQYF	TGCGCCAGCAGCCCGTGGTCAGGGAACGAGCAGTACTTC
TRBD1	.	TRBJ1-4	TRBV6-4	CASSDQRQGTPEKLFF	TGTGCCAGCAGTGACCAGCGACAGGGCACACCCGAAAAACTGTTTTTT
TRBD1	.	TRBJ2-7	TRBV27	CASSSQGQGAHRYEQYF	TGTGCCAGCAGTTCCCAGGGACAGGGGGCGCATAGGTACGAGCAGTACTTC
TRBD1	.	TRBJ1-6	TRBV5-1	CASSLAGQGYSPLHF	TGCGCCAGCAGCTTGGCGGGACAGGGTTATTCACCCCTCCACTTT
TRBD2	.	TRBJ2-1	TRBV10-3	CATDLSSGSYNEQFF	TGTGCCACCGACCTTTCTAGCGGGAGCTACAATGAGCAGTTCTTC
TRBD2	.	TRBJ2-2	TRBV5-4	CASSSPSSGVAGGELFF	TGTGCCAGCAGCTCCCCTTCTAGCGGGGTAGCGGGCGGGGAGCTGTTTTTT
.	few	TRBJ1-2	TRBV28	CASSLTEYGYTF	TGTGCCAGCAGTCTTACAGAATACGGCTACACCTTC
TRBD2	once	TRBJ2-5	TRBV5-1	CASKAGGPGETQYF	TGCGCCAGCAAAGCGGGAGGGCCGGGTGAGACCCAGTACTTC
.	.	TRBJ2-7	TRBV30	CAWSLRRGILHEQYF	TGTGCCTGGAGTCTCCGTAGGGGGATCCTCCACGAGCAGTACTTC
TRBD1	.	TRBJ1-1	TRBV5-4	CASSLRTGLNTEAFF	TGTGCCAGCAGTTTACGGACAGGCCTGAACACTGAAGCTTTCTTT
TRBD1	.	TRBJ1-6	TRBV28	CASSLLTPRDRENSPLHF	TGTGCCAGCAGTTTATTGACCCCCCGGGACAGGGAAAATTCACCCCTCCACTTT
.	.	TRBJ1-5	TRBV15	CATSRDLRGKSNQPQHF	TGTGCCACCAGCAGAGATCTTAGGGGAAAGAGCAATCAGCCCCAGCATTTT
.	.	TRBJ2-1	TRBV5-4	CASSFRDTNEQFF	TGTGCCAGCAGCTTTCGGGACACCAATGAGCAGTTCTTC
.	.	TRBJ2-7	TRBV13	CASSRRGLSYEQYF	TGTGCCAGCAGCCGCCGGGGTCTCTCCTACGAGCAGTACTTC
.	.	TRBJ2-2	TRBV24-1	CATSDPDIPGTGELFF	TGTGCCACCAGTGACCCGGACATACCGGGCACCGGGGAGCTGTTTTTT
TRBD1	.	TRBJ1-2	TRBV5-1	CASSLVAGGEYGYTF	TGCGCCAGCAGCCTGGTAGCAGGGGGCGAGTATGGCTACACCTTC
.	.	TRBJ1-1	TRBV7-2	CASSLPGQPNTEAFF	TGTGCCAGCAGCTTGCCAGGACAACCGAACACTGAAGCTTTCTTT
TRBD1	few	TRBJ2-2	TRBV9	CASSVGDRGSAGELFF	TGTGCCAGCAGCGTAGGGGACAGGGGGAGCGCCGGGGAGCTGTTTTTT
TRBD1	.	TRBJ1-6	TRBV19	CASSILNRGSPLHF	TGTGCCAGTAGTATACTTAACAGGGGATCACCCCTCCACTTT
TRBD1	.	TRBJ1-2	TRBV27	CASRDRANYGYTF	TGTGCCAGCAGGGACAGGGCAAACTATGGCTACACCTTC
.	.	TRBJ2-2	TRBV11-2	CASSTQGLIAGELFF	TGTGCCAGCAGCACTCAGGGGTTAATAGCCGGGGAGCTGTTTTTT
.	few	TRBJ2-2	TRBV7-3	CASSPRASVNTGELFF	TGTGCCAGCAGCCCCCGAGCCTCCGTCAACACCGGGGAGCTGTTTTTT
.	.	TRBJ1-4	TRBV12-5	CASGLIVGGPQGTTNEKLFF	TGTGCTAGTGGCTTGATTGTGGGGGGGCCACAAGGGACAACTAATGAAAAACTGTTTTTT
TRBD1	.	TRBJ1-2	TRBV30	CAWGQGAPGYTF	TGTGCCTGGGGACAGGGGGCGCCTGGCTACACCTTC
TRBD2	.	TRBJ2-3	TRBV27	CASSLYGLAGEWNTQYF	TGTGCCAGCAGTTTATACGGACTAGCGGGAGAGTGGAATACGCAGTATTTT
.	.	TRBJ1-2	TRBV6-1	CASSEAGQGFGYTF	TGTGCCAGCAGTGAAGCAGGGCAGGGGTTTGGCTACACCTTC
TRBD1	.	TRBJ1-2	TRBV30	CAWSVMRGDRGNGYTF	TGTGCCTGGAGTGTAATGAGGGGGGACAGGGGGAATGGCTACACCTTC
.	.	TRBJ1-1	TRBV30	CACPTGVLNTEAFF	TGTGCCTGCCCCACGGGTGTTTTGAACACTGAAGCTTTCTTT
TRBD2	.	TRBJ2-3	TRBV7-8	CASSLAGEFTDTQYF	TGTGCCAGCAGTCTAGCGGGGGAATTCACAGATACGCAGTATTTT
TRBD1	.	TRBJ1-4	TRBV9	CASSAFGQGRDSAEKLFF	TGTGCCAGCAGCGCATTTGGACAGGGGCGGGATTCGGCTGAAAAACTGTTTTTT
.	.	TRBJ1-4	TRBV5-1	CASSLERSNEKLFF	TGCGCCAGCAGCTTGGAACGCAGTAATGAAAAACTGTTTTTT
.	.	TRBJ1-4	TRBV10-3	CASAPNGGTKLFF	TGTGCCTCCGCCCCGAACGGCGGGACGAAACTGTTTTTT
TRBD1	.	TRBJ1-2	TRBV3-1/TRBV3-2	CASSHGQVIRGYTF	TGTGCCAGCAGCCACGGACAGGTTATCCGTGGCTACACCTTC
TRBD2	.	TRBJ2-5	TRBV15	CATGGTTTLQETQYF	TGTGCCACCGGGGGGACTACGACTCTCCAAGAGACCCAGTACTTC
TRBD2	.	TRBJ2-1	TRBV11-2	CASSTWTGGVHYNEQFF	TGTGCCAGCAGCACCTGGACTGGGGGGGTCCACTACAATGAGCAGTTCTTC
TRBD2	.	TRBJ2-2	TRBV7-2	CASSTRTSGAVELFF	TGTGCCAGCAGCACTCGGACTAGCGGGGCGGTTGAGCTGTTTTTT
TRBD2	.	TRBJ2-5	TRBV12-5	CASGWTSGGQETQYF	TGTGCTAGTGGTTGGACTAGCGGGGGCCAAGAGACCCAGTACTTC